This T cell receptor (beta chain) was identified during a study of blood T cell repertoires in COVID-19. Turning to the study itself: Acute and convalescent COVID-19 samples came from the United States, Italy and Spain. In each case, the material was cDNA or gDNA derived from T cells, B-cell-depleted T cells, or PBMCs.

Original analysis: Amplification with reference gene primers provided the estimates of nucleated cell counts. Profiling relied on immunoSEQ multiplex PCR, and the TCRdb table lists in-frame clones only, not all of them. D and trimming come from the DNA, and the V and J calls and clone size come from that table. The sample includes 99,000 or so clones, more than 80% of them seen just once. V dropped 2 bases and J dropped 6 bases, with 13 bases sitting between them. Germline assignment: CDR1 SGHRS and CDR2 YFSETQ. There are 14 residues in the CDR3. The origin of this receptor is a man aged 55 to 70 with acute or convalescent COVID-19. This chain joins TRBV5-1 and TRBJ2-3; maybe TRBD1 (6 bases). The sample consisted of peripheral blood. The CDR3 DNA sequence: TGCGCCAGCAGCTTAGAACAGGGAGTTGATACGCAGTATTTT. It specifies CASSLEQGVDTQYF.